This T cell receptor beta chain is drawn from a study of cytomegalovirus exposure and HLA in healthy donors. In the case of this clone: The antigen remains undetermined.

Findings and caveats of the study: In a later analysis, a genetic analysis reported fewer productive-TCR N-insertions in an Asian-associated ancestry cluster than the cohort average. Presence/absence analyses assumed roughly uniform sequencing depth across donors.

PCR involved 60 Vbeta and 13 Jbeta primers. Libraries were prepared by immunoSEQ multiplex PCR; TCRdb keeps only in-frame clonotypes and omits some of them. The sample lists around 100,000 clones, 75% to 90% occurring once. Material: PBMCs. This TCR was recovered from a man aged 25-40 years in good health and CMV-seronegative.

DNA for the CDR3: TGTGCCTGGAATACACAGGAGAACTATGGCTACACCTTC. It translates to CAWNTQENYGYTF. The chain couples TRBV30 to TRBJ1-2, with a weak D call TRBD1 (5 bases). V lost 4 bases and J lost 2, with 11 bases in between. Germline values: CDR1 GTSNPN, CDR2 SVGIG (reference sequence). The CDR3 sequence is 13 residues long.